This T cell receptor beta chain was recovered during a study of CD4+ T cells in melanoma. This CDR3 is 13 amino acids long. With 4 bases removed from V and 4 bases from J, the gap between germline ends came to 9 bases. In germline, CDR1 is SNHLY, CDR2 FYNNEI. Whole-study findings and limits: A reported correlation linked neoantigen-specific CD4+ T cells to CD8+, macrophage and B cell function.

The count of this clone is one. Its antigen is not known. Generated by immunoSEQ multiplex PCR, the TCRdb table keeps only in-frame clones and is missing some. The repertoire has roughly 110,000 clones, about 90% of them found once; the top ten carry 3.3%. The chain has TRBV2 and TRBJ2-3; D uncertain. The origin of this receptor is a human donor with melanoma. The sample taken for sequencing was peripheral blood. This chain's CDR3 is CASSARSADTQYF. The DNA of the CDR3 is TGTGCCAGCAGTGCCCGGTCGGCAGATACGCAGTATTTT.